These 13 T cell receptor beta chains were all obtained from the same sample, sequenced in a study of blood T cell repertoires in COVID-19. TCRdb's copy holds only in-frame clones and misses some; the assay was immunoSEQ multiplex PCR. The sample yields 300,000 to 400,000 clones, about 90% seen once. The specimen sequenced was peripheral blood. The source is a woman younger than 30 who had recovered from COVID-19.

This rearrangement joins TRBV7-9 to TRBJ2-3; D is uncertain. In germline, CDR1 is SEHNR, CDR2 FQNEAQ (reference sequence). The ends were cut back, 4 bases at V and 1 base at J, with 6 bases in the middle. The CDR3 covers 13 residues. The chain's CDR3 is CASSSVGTDTQYF. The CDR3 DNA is TGTGCCAGCAGCTCTGTTGGCACAGATACGCAGTATTTT. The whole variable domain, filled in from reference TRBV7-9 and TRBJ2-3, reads DTGVSQNPRHKITKRGQNVTFRCDPISEHNRLYWYRQTLGQGPEFLTYFQNEAQLEKSRLLSDRFSAERPKGSFSTLEIQRTEQGDSAMYLCASSSVGTDTQYFGPGTRLTVL.

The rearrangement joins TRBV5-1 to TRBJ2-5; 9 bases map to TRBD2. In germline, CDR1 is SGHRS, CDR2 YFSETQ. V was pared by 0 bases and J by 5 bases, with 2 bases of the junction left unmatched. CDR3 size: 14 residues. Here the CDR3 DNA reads TGCGCCAGCAGCTTGGAGGCGGGAGGGGAGACCCAGTACTTC. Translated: CASSLEAGGETQYF.

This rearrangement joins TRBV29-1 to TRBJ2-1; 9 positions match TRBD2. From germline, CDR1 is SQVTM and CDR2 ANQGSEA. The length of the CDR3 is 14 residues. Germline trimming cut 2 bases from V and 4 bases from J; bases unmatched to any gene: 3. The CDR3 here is CSVELTSGYNEQFF. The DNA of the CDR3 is TGCAGCGTTGAACTGACTAGCGGATACAATGAGCAGTTCTTC.

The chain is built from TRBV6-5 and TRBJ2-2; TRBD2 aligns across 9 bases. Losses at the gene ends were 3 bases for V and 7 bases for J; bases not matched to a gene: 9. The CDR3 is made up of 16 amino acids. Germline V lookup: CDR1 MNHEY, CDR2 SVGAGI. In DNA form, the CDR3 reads TGTGCCAGCAGTTATTGGGCTAGCGGGACTGGCGGGGAGCTGTTTTTT. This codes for CASSYWASGTGGELFF.

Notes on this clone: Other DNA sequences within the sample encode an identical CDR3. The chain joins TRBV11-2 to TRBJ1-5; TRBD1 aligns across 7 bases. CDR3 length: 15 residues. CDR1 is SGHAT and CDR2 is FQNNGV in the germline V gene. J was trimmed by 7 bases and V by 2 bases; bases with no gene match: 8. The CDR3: CASSLTGTADQPQHF. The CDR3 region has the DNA TGTGCCAGCAGCTTAACCGGGACAGCGGACCAGCCCCAGCATTTT.

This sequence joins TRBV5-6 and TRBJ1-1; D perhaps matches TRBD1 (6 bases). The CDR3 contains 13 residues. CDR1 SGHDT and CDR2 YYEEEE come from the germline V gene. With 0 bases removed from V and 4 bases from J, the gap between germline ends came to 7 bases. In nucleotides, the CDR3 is TGTGCCAGCAGCTTGGACAGGGCCACTGAAGCTTTCTTT. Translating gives CASSLDRATEAFF.

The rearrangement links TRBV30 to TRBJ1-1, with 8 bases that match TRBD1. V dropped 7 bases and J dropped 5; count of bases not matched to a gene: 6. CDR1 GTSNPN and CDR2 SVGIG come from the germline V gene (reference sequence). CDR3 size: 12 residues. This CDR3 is CASTGGVTEAFF. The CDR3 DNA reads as TGTGCCTCAACAGGGGGGGTAACTGAAGCTTTCTTT.

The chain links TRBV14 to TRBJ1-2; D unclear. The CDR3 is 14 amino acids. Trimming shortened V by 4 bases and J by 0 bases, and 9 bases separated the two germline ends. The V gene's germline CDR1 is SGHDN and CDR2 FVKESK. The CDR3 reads CASSPLLTNYGYTF. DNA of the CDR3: TGTGCCAGCAGCCCGCTACTAACTAACTATGGCTACACCTTC.

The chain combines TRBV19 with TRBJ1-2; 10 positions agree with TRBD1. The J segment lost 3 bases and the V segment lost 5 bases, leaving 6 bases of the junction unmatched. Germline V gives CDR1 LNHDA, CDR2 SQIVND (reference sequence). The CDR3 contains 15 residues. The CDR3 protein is CASSVRQGADYGYTF. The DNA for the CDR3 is TGTGCCAGTAGTGTCCGACAGGGGGCGGACTATGGCTACACCTTC. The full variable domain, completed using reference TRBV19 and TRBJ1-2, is DGGITQSPKYLFRKEGQNVTLSCEQNLNHDAMYWYRQDPGQGLRLIYYSQIVNDFQKGDIAEGYSVSREKKESFPLTVTSAQKNPTAFYLCASSVRQGADYGYTFGSGTRLTVV.

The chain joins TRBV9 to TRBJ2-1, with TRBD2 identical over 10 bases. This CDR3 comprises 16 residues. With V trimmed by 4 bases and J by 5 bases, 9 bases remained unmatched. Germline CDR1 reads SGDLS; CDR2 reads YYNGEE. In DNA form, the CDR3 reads TGTGCCAGCAGCTCCCTACTAGCGGGAAGTGACAATGAGCAGTTCTTC. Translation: CASSSLLAGSDNEQFF.

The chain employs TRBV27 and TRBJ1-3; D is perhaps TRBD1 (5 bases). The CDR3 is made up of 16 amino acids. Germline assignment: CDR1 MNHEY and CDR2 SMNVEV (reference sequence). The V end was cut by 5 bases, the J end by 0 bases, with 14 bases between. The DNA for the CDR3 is TGTGCCAGCAGTAACCTCCAGGGATACTCTGGAAACACCATATATTTT. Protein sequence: CASSNLQGYSGNTIYF.

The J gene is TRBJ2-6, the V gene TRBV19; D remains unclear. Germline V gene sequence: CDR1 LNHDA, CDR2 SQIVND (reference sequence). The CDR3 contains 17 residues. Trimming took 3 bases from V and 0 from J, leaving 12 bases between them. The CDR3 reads CASSIVQDSSGANVLTF. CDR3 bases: TGTGCCAGTAGTATCGTCCAGGATTCCTCTGGGGCCAACGTCCTGACTTTC.

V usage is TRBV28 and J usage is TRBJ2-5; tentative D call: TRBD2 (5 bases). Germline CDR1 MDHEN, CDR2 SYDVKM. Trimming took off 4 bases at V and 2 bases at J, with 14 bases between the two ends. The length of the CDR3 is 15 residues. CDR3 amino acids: CASSSPGLIQETQYF. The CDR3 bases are TGTGCCAGCAGTTCTCCCGGACTGATTCAAGAGACCCAGTACTTC.